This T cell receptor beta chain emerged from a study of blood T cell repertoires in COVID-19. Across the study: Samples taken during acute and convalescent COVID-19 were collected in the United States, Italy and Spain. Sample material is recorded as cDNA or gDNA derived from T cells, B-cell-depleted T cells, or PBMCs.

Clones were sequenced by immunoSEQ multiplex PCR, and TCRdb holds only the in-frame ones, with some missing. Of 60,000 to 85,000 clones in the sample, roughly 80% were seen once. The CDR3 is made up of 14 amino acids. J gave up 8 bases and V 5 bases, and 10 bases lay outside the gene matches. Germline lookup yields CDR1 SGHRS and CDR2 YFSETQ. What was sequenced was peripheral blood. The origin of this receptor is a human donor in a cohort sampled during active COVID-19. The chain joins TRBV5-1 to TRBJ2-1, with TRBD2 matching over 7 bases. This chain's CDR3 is CASRAGRGWDEQFF. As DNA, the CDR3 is TGCGCCAGCAGAGCGGGGCGTGGGTGGGATGAGCAGTTCTTC. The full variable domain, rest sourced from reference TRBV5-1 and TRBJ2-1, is KAGVTQTPRYLIKTRGQQVTLSCSPISGHRSVSWYQQTPGQGLQFLFEYFSETQRNKGNFPGRFSGRQFSNSRSEMNVSTLELGDSALYLCASRAGRGWDEQFFGPGTRLTVL.